A selection of T cell receptor beta chains follows, all from one sample in a study of identical twins. TCRdb reprocessed the 5' RACE reads with MiXCR, giving one entry per CDR3 protein. The sample contains hundreds of thousands of distinct CDR3 sequences, 8.5% to 9% of which appear only once. A further study also used this sample, focusing on yellow fever vaccine responses in identical twins.

Sequencing was done on a sample of PBMCs. The receptor set was obtained from a woman younger than 30 in good health. The CDR3 runs from the conserved cysteine through the conserved F or W. D genes are given only for firm matches. Rows give clone size only sometimes, using once, few, many, or a class for an expanded clone.

CDR3 length: 15
J gene: TRBJ2-3
V gene: TRBV28
D gene: .
clone size: few
CDR3 DNA: TGTGCCAGCAGCACTCGGGACGGAAGCACAGATACGCAGTATTTT
CDR3 protein: CASSTRDGSTDTQYF

CDR3 length: 14
J gene: TRBJ2-7
V gene: TRBV6-1
D gene: .
clone size: .
CDR3 DNA: TGTGCCAGCAGTGGTTTCGAGATTGGTCGAGAGCAGTACTTC
CDR3 protein: CASSGFEIGREQYF

CDR3 length: 15
J gene: TRBJ2-2
V gene: TRBV28
D gene: TRBD1
clone size: few
CDR3 DNA: TGTGCCAGCACCGCGAACAGGGGCGGCACCGGGGAGCTGTTTTTT
CDR3 protein: CASTANRGGTGELFF

CDR3 length: 14
J gene: TRBJ1-5
V gene: TRBV20-1
D gene: TRBD1
clone size: many
CDR3 DNA: TGCAGTGCCGCAACAGGGGGCATCAATCAGCCCCAGCATTTT
CDR3 protein: CSAATGGINQPQHF

CDR3 length: 13
J gene: TRBJ2-1
V gene: TRBV6-5
D gene: .
clone size: few
CDR3 DNA: TGTGCCAGCATTACACCAGGGTCCAATGAGCAGTTCTTC
CDR3 protein: CASITPGSNEQFF

CDR3 length: 17
J gene: TRBJ2-1
V gene: TRBV10-1
D gene: TRBD1
clone size: .
CDR3 DNA: TGCGCCAGCAGTGAGTCAAGGAGGTATGACAGGGCCGGTGAGCAGTTCTTC
CDR3 protein: CASSESRRYDRAGEQFF

CDR3 length: 14
J gene: TRBJ2-1
V gene: TRBV6-5
D gene: .
clone size: few
CDR3 DNA: TGTGCCAGCAGTTACTCGGACAGCAACAATGAGCAGTTCTTC
CDR3 protein: CASSYSDSNNEQFF

CDR3 length: 15
J gene: TRBJ2-7
V gene: TRBV6-5
D gene: .
clone size: many
CDR3 DNA: TGTGCCAGCAGTTACAGCGGGTGGAGCTCCTACGAGCAGTACTTC
CDR3 protein: CASSYSGWSSYEQYF

CDR3 length: 17
J gene: TRBJ2-5
V gene: TRBV6-1
D gene: TRBD2
clone size: .
CDR3 DNA: TGTGCCAGCAGCCGGAGGGGTAGCGGGGGCCCCGTTGAGACCCAGTACTTC
CDR3 protein: CASSRRGSGGPVETQYF

CDR3 length: 12
J gene: TRBJ2-5
V gene: TRBV29-1
D gene: .
clone size: many
CDR3 DNA: TGCAGCGTTGTGGGGCTCCAAGAGACCCAGTACTTC
CDR3 protein: CSVVGLQETQYF

CDR3 length: 14
J gene: TRBJ2-3
V gene: TRBV3-1
D gene: .
clone size: .
CDR3 DNA: TGTGCCAGCAGCCACACTCCCCGGTCGGATACGCAGTATTTT
CDR3 protein: CASSHTPRSDTQYF

CDR3 length: 14
J gene: TRBJ1-1
V gene: TRBV5-6
D gene: .
clone size: few
CDR3 DNA: TGTGCCAGCGGCGACGGTGGGCTGGGCACTGAAGCTTTCTTT
CDR3 protein: CASGDGGLGTEAFF

CDR3 length: 14
J gene: TRBJ2-1
V gene: TRBV7-6
D gene: TRBD2
clone size: many
CDR3 DNA: TGTGCCAGCAGCAATAGCGGGGGGGCCTACGAGCAGTTCTTC
CDR3 protein: CASSNSGGAYEQFF

CDR3 length: 14
J gene: TRBJ2-3
V gene: TRBV28
D gene: TRBD1
clone size: .
CDR3 DNA: TGTGCCAGCAGTCGACAGACAGGGCCAGATACGCAGTATTTT
CDR3 protein: CASSRQTGPDTQYF

CDR3 length: 15
J gene: TRBJ1-3
V gene: TRBV6-5
D gene: .
clone size: .
CDR3 DNA: TGTGCCAGCAGTTCAACGGCAGGGTCTGGAAACACCATATATTTT
CDR3 protein: CASSSTAGSGNTIYF

CDR3 length: 15
J gene: TRBJ2-5
V gene: TRBV12-3/TRBV12-4
D gene: .
clone size: many
CDR3 DNA: TGTGCCAGCAGTTCCCGCGGCGGGTACCAAGAGACCCAGTACTTC
CDR3 protein: CASSSRGGYQETQYF

CDR3 length: 15
J gene: TRBJ2-7
V gene: TRBV15
D gene: TRBD2
clone size: .
CDR3 DNA: TGTGCCACCAGCCCCCGGACTAGCGGGAGTTACGAGCAGTACTTC
CDR3 protein: CATSPRTSGSYEQYF

CDR3 length: 15
J gene: TRBJ2-5
V gene: TRBV29-1
D gene: TRBD2
clone size: many
CDR3 DNA: TGCAGCGTTCTCGGGAGGGGAGTATTACAAGAGACCCAGTACTTC
CDR3 protein: CSVLGRGVLQETQYF

CDR3 length: 21
J gene: TRBJ2-6
V gene: TRBV6-2/TRBV6-3
D gene: TRBD1
clone size: .
CDR3 DNA: TGTGCCAGCAGACCCGGAACCGGGACAGGGTCCGGCAGGGGAGGGGCCAACGTCCTGACTTTC
CDR3 protein: CASRPGTGTGSGRGGANVLTF

CDR3 length: 12
J gene: TRBJ2-1
V gene: TRBV10-1
D gene: .
clone size: .
CDR3 DNA: TGCGCCAGCAGTTTCACGGTGGGAGAGCAGTTCTTC
CDR3 protein: CASSFTVGEQFF

CDR3 length: 16
J gene: TRBJ2-1
V gene: TRBV20-1
D gene: TRBD2
clone size: few
CDR3 DNA: TGCAGTGCTAGGGTCTCCGGCGGGAGGGCCGTTAATGAGCAGTTCTTC
CDR3 protein: CSARVSGGRAVNEQFF

CDR3 length: 18
J gene: TRBJ2-3
V gene: TRBV12-3/TRBV12-4
D gene: TRBD2
clone size: .
CDR3 DNA: TGTACCTGCAGTTTACCGAGACTAGCGGATGGTGGGACAGATACGCAGTATTTT
CDR3 protein: CTCSLPRLADGGTDTQYF

CDR3 length: 17
J gene: TRBJ2-7
V gene: TRBV5-5
D gene: .
clone size: .
CDR3 DNA: TGTGCCAGCAGCTTGTTTCTTTTGGGTACGGCGCCCTACGAGCAGTACTTC
CDR3 protein: CASSLFLLGTAPYEQYF

CDR3 length: 17
J gene: TRBJ2-3
V gene: TRBV7-9
D gene: .
clone size: few
CDR3 DNA: TGTGCCAGCAGCTTAGGGGGGCGGGGAAAGAGCACAGATACGCAGTATTTT
CDR3 protein: CASSLGGRGKSTDTQYF

CDR3 length: 14
J gene: TRBJ2-5
V gene: TRBV5-1
D gene: TRBD2
clone size: many
CDR3 DNA: TGCGCCAGCACTCTAGCGGGAAGCCAAGAGACCCAGTACTTC
CDR3 protein: CASTLAGSQETQYF

CDR3 length: 16
J gene: TRBJ2-6
V gene: TRBV20-1
D gene: .
clone size: .
CDR3 DNA: TGCAGTGCTAGAGTAGTCCGCGGCTCTGGGGCCAACGTCCTGACTTTC
CDR3 protein: CSARVVRGSGANVLTF

CDR3 length: 15
J gene: TRBJ2-7
V gene: TRBV20-1
D gene: TRBD2
clone size: few
CDR3 DNA: TGCAGTGCCCGACTGAACGGGAGGATGTACTACGAGCAGTACTTC
CDR3 protein: CSARLNGRMYYEQYF

CDR3 length: 17
J gene: TRBJ2-1
V gene: TRBV4-1
D gene: .
clone size: many
CDR3 DNA: TGCGCCAGCAGCCAAGTAGGAGCGACTCTAGGGTACAATGAGCAGTTCTTC
CDR3 protein: CASSQVGATLGYNEQFF